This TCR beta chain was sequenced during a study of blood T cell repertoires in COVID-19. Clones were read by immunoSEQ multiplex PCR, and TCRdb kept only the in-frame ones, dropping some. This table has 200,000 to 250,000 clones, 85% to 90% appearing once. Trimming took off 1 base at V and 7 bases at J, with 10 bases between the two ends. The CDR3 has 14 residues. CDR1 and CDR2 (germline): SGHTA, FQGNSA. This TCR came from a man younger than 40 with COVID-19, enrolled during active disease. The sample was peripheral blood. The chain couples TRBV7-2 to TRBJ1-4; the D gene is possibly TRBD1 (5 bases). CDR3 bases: TGTGCCAGCAGCTTAGAGGGGCTGGGTGAAAAACTGTTTTTT. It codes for CASSLEGLGEKLFF.